This T cell receptor (beta chain) was retrieved from a study of breast tumors, draining lymph nodes, adjacent tissues. Findings and limits, study-wide: Compared with lymph nodes, tumors were less diverse; compared with nontumor tissue, more. Luminal-like breast cancer showed significantly greater tumor-nontumor repertoire similarity than basal-like breast cancer did. Data only fit, rather than demonstrated, lymph node origin of most tumor T cells.

This clonotype has a count of ten or more. Its antigen remains unidentified. MiXCR, applied by TCRdb to the multiplex PCR reads, yields one record per CDR3 protein. The repertoire holds about 130,000 distinct CDR3 sequences, with nearly 20% as singletons. Samples came from axillary lymph nodes draining the breast cancer. V was clipped by 1 base and J by 5 bases; unmatched bases: 8. The V gene's germline CDR1 is SGHTA and CDR2 FQGNSA. The CDR3 contains 17 residues. The chain carries TRBV7-2 and TRBJ2-3; 11 nucleotides agree with TRBD2. The receptor was isolated from a female donor with breast cancer. Some clones in this sample may be carry-over from other donors' samples. The source material was axillary lymph node tissue. For the CDR3, the DNA is TGTGCCAGCAGCTTAGGGTTAGCGGGAGGGCTGAGAGATACGCAGTATTTT. It is translated as CASSLGLAGGLRDTQYF.